This T cell receptor (beta chain) was observed in a study of graft-versus-host responses after intestinal transplantation. The study, taken as a whole, reports: The study associated peak circulating GvH clone levels with early post-transplant HvG declines. Where graft-donor T cell macrochimerism was present, patients had high graft-versus-host to host-versus-graft clonal ratios in allografts.

The table came from immunoSEQ multiplex PCR; TCRdb's copy has only in-frame clones and leaves some out. The sample lists approximately 60,000 clones, under 90% occurring once. The V gene lost 1 base and the J gene lost 7 bases, with 20 bases spanning the gap. Germline V gives CDR1 MGHRA, CDR2 YSYEKL. This CDR3 is 16 amino acids long. Processing was applied to graft tissue in order to liberate intraepithelial and lamina propria lymphocytes. This clone showed up just once. Its matching antigen is unknown. Here the sequenced sample was ileum tissue, taken approximately 370 days after transplant. The rearrangement links TRBV4-1 to TRBJ2-7; no clear D gene. The TCR was taken from a human patient who received an intestinal transplant, so some T cells may come from the graft donor. The CDR3 spells CASSQGFPTWAQEQYF. The CDR3 bases are TGCGCCAGCAGCCAAGGATTCCCTACCTGGGCGCAAGAGCAGTACTTC.